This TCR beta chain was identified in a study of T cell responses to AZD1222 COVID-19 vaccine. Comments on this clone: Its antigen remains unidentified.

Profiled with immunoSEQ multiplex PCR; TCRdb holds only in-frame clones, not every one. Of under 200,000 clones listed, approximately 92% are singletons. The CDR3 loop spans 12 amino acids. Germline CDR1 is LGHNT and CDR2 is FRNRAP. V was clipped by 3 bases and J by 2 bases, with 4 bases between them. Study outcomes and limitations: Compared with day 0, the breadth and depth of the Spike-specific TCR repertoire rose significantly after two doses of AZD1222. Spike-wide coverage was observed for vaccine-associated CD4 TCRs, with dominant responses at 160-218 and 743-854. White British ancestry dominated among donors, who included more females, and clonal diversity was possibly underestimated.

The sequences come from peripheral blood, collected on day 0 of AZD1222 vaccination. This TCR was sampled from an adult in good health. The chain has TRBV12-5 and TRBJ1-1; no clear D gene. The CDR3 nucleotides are TGTGCTAGTGGTTTTTCAAACACTGAAGCTTTCTTT. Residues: CASGFSNTEAFF.